Listed below are T cell receptor beta chains from one sample, sequenced in a study of blood T cell repertoires in COVID-19. This table comes from immunoSEQ multiplex PCR, and its TCRdb copy is limited to in-frame clones, with some not included. This sample has 300,000 to 400,000 clones, with around nine tenths found just once. The sample consisted of peripheral blood. The receptor source for this set is a woman between 65 and 79 years old with COVID-19, enrolled during active disease. Each CDR3 is given with its conserved first and last residue. Fields, in order: J gene, V gene, D gene, clone size, CDR3 DNA, CDR3 protein. D genes are given only for firm matches. Size tells how often a clone was seen (once, few, many) or the class of an expanded clone, and some rows leave it out.

J gene: TRBJ1-2
V gene: TRBV5-6
D gene: .
clone size: .
CDR3 DNA: TGTGCCAGCAGCTTGTTTTCTGGGGCCTTCGACTATGGCTACACCTTC
CDR3 protein: CASSLFSGAFDYGYTF

J gene: TRBJ1-3
V gene: TRBV10-3
D gene: .
clone size: .
CDR3 DNA: TGTGCCATCATGGGGGGGGACTCTGGAAACACCATATATTTT
CDR3 protein: CAIMGGDSGNTIYF

J gene: TRBJ1-1
V gene: TRBV27
D gene: TRBD1
clone size: once
CDR3 DNA: TGTGCCAGCAGTCCCTCGACAGGGGCCCAGGAAGGGTTCTTT
CDR3 protein: CASSPSTGAQEGFF

J gene: TRBJ1-1
V gene: TRBV7-3
D gene: .
clone size: .
CDR3 DNA: TGTGCCAGCAGCCCTGGGACAATAGGATTGAACACTGAAGCTTTCTTT
CDR3 protein: CASSPGTIGLNTEAFF

J gene: TRBJ1-4
V gene: TRBV19
D gene: .
clone size: .
CDR3 DNA: TGTGCCAGTAGTATAGACCCCCCGGGACAAGGGGGAATCGGCACTAATGAAAAACTGTTTTTT
CDR3 protein: CASSIDPPGQGGIGTNEKLFF

J gene: TRBJ1-2
V gene: TRBV4-1
D gene: .
clone size: .
CDR3 DNA: TGCGCCAGTGCTAAGGACAGCCCTAACTATGGCTACACCTTC
CDR3 protein: CASAKDSPNYGYTF

J gene: TRBJ1-2
V gene: TRBV7-8
D gene: .
clone size: .
CDR3 DNA: TGTGCCAGCAGCCGAGGCGCAGGGCAGGGCTATGGCTACACCTTC
CDR3 protein: CASSRGAGQGYGYTF

J gene: TRBJ1-2
V gene: TRBV5-6
D gene: TRBD1
clone size: .
CDR3 DNA: TGTGCCAGCAGCTTGGGACAGGGCCCCTATGGCTACACCTTC
CDR3 protein: CASSLGQGPYGYTF

J gene: TRBJ1-4
V gene: TRBV7-9
D gene: .
clone size: .
CDR3 DNA: TGTGCCAGCAGCTCGGGACTGGAGGGTGAAAAACTGTTTTTT
CDR3 protein: CASSSGLEGEKLFF

J gene: TRBJ2-1
V gene: TRBV15
D gene: TRBD2
clone size: .
CDR3 DNA: TGTGCCACCAGCAGGACTAGCGGGCCGTACAATGAGCAGTTCTTC
CDR3 protein: CATSRTSGPYNEQFF

J gene: TRBJ2-7
V gene: TRBV11-2
D gene: TRBD1
clone size: .
CDR3 DNA: TGTGCCAGCAGCATGGACAGGGCCTACGAGCAGTACTTC
CDR3 protein: CASSMDRAYEQYF

J gene: TRBJ2-5
V gene: TRBV5-1
D gene: TRBD1
clone size: .
CDR3 DNA: TGCGCCAGCGGTGTGGGACAGGGGGTCCGGGAGACCCAGTACTTC
CDR3 protein: CASGVGQGVRETQYF

J gene: TRBJ1-1
V gene: TRBV5-6
D gene: .
clone size: .
CDR3 DNA: TGTGCCAGCAGCTTGCAGGCTAACACTGAAGCTTTCTTT
CDR3 protein: CASSLQANTEAFF

J gene: TRBJ1-1
V gene: TRBV5-4
D gene: .
clone size: once
CDR3 DNA: TGTGCCAGCAGCTCTACGGACTCACGGCGATGGACTGAAGCTTTCTTT
CDR3 protein: CASSSTDSRRWTEAFF

J gene: TRBJ1-2
V gene: TRBV12-3/TRBV12-4
D gene: .
clone size: .
CDR3 DNA: TGTGCCAGCAGACAGGAAGTAGGTGGCTACACCTTC
CDR3 protein: CASRQEVGGYTF

J gene: TRBJ1-2
V gene: TRBV6-5
D gene: TRBD1
clone size: .
CDR3 DNA: TGTGCCAGCAGGACAGGGACAGCCTTCTATGGCTACACCTTC
CDR3 protein: CASRTGTAFYGYTF

J gene: TRBJ1-3
V gene: TRBV5-5
D gene: .
clone size: .
CDR3 DNA: TGTGCCAGCAGCTTAGGCAGGAACTCTGGAAACACCATATATTTT
CDR3 protein: CASSLGRNSGNTIYF

J gene: TRBJ2-2
V gene: TRBV25-1
D gene: .
clone size: .
CDR3 DNA: TGTGCCAGCAGTGCGACCGGGGAGCTGTTTTTT
CDR3 protein: CASSATGELFF

J gene: TRBJ2-3
V gene: TRBV13
D gene: .
clone size: .
CDR3 DNA: TGTGCCAGCAGCTTAGGCATAGCGGCAGATACGCAGTATTTT
CDR3 protein: CASSLGIAADTQYF

J gene: TRBJ1-3
V gene: TRBV5-1
D gene: .
clone size: .
CDR3 DNA: TGCGCCAGCAGCTTGGGGCAGGGAGGCTCTGGAAACACCATATATTTT
CDR3 protein: CASSLGQGGSGNTIYF

J gene: TRBJ2-1
V gene: TRBV7-7
D gene: .
clone size: .
CDR3 DNA: TGTGCCAGCACCCCAAGGGGCAGGAGCTCCTACAATGAGCAGTTCTTC
CDR3 protein: CASTPRGRSSYNEQFF

J gene: TRBJ1-2
V gene: TRBV6-5
D gene: TRBD1
clone size: .
CDR3 DNA: TGTGCCAGCAGTCGGGTTGAGGGGGCTAATGATGGCTACACCTTC
CDR3 protein: CASSRVEGANDGYTF

J gene: TRBJ1-1
V gene: TRBV2
D gene: TRBD1
clone size: .
CDR3 DNA: TGTGCCAGCAGCGACAGGGGATTCACTGAAGCTTTCTTT
CDR3 protein: CASSDRGFTEAFF

J gene: TRBJ1-1
V gene: TRBV25-1
D gene: .
clone size: .
CDR3 DNA: TGTGCCAGCAGTGACCCCAGGGCCGGAAACACTGAAGCTTTCTTT
CDR3 protein: CASSDPRAGNTEAFF

J gene: TRBJ2-5
V gene: TRBV18
D gene: .
clone size: .
CDR3 DNA: TGTGCCAGCTCACCCGTGGCCGGGGAAGAGACCCAGTACTTC
CDR3 protein: CASSPVAGEETQYF

J gene: TRBJ1-2
V gene: TRBV7-9
D gene: TRBD1
clone size: .
CDR3 DNA: TGTGCCAGCAGCTTAGCGGGGACAGGCGATAGCTATGGCTACACCTTC
CDR3 protein: CASSLAGTGDSYGYTF

J gene: TRBJ2-7
V gene: TRBV14
D gene: TRBD1
clone size: .
CDR3 DNA: TGTGCCAGCAGCCTCGACAGGGGTTACGAGCAGTACTTC
CDR3 protein: CASSLDRGYEQYF

J gene: TRBJ2-7
V gene: TRBV7-2
D gene: .
clone size: .
CDR3 DNA: TGTGCCAGCAGCTTAGTGGGGCCGCCGTCCTCCTACGAGCAGTACTTC
CDR3 protein: CASSLVGPPSSYEQYF

J gene: TRBJ2-1
V gene: TRBV12-3/TRBV12-4
D gene: .
clone size: .
CDR3 DNA: TGTGCCAGCACCCAGGGCTACAATGAGCAGTTCTTC
CDR3 protein: CASTQGYNEQFF

J gene: TRBJ2-5
V gene: TRBV12-3/TRBV12-4
D gene: .
clone size: .
CDR3 DNA: TGTGCCAGCAGTCCGACACCAGGAGAGACCCAGTACTTC
CDR3 protein: CASSPTPGETQYF

J gene: TRBJ1-5
V gene: TRBV6-6
D gene: TRBD1
clone size: .
CDR3 DNA: TGTGCCAGCGCCGCCAGGGACAGGGTGCTTCGACAGCCCCAGCATTTT
CDR3 protein: CASAARDRVLRQPQHF

J gene: TRBJ2-3
V gene: TRBV10-1
D gene: .
clone size: once
CDR3 DNA: TGCGCCAGCAGCTCCCGGGGAGGTGATACGCAGTATTTT
CDR3 protein: CASSSRGGDTQYF

J gene: TRBJ2-3
V gene: TRBV3-1/TRBV3-2
D gene: .
clone size: .
CDR3 DNA: TGTGCCAGCAGCCAAGATTTTCAAAAAACTAGCACAGATACGCAGTATTTT
CDR3 protein: CASSQDFQKTSTDTQYF

J gene: TRBJ2-1
V gene: TRBV4-1
D gene: TRBD2
clone size: .
CDR3 DNA: TGCGCCAGCAGCCAAGATAGCGGGGGGCTCCCCCATGAGCAGTTCTTC
CDR3 protein: CASSQDSGGLPHEQFF

J gene: TRBJ2-7
V gene: TRBV10-3
D gene: TRBD2
clone size: .
CDR3 DNA: TGTGCCATCAGTGGATACCGGGGGGGCGGGAACGAGCAGTACTTC
CDR3 protein: CAISGYRGGGNEQYF

J gene: TRBJ1-6
V gene: TRBV4-2
D gene: .
clone size: .
CDR3 DNA: TGTGCCAGCAGCCAAAGGGCAGGAGGGGATTCACCCCTCCACTTT
CDR3 protein: CASSQRAGGDSPLHF

J gene: TRBJ2-3
V gene: TRBV9
D gene: .
clone size: .
CDR3 DNA: TGTGCCAGCGGTAGTGGGGCTAGCACAGATACGCAGTATTTT
CDR3 protein: CASGSGASTDTQYF

J gene: TRBJ2-7
V gene: TRBV5-8
D gene: .
clone size: once
CDR3 DNA: TGTGCCAGCAGCTTTGGGCAGGCCTACGAGCAGTACTTC
CDR3 protein: CASSFGQAYEQYF

J gene: TRBJ2-7
V gene: TRBV11-2
D gene: TRBD1
clone size: .
CDR3 DNA: TGTGCCAGCAGTCGGACAGGGGGAGGTTACGAGCAGTACTTC
CDR3 protein: CASSRTGGGYEQYF

J gene: TRBJ1-2
V gene: TRBV4-1
D gene: TRBD1
clone size: .
CDR3 DNA: TGCGCCAGCAGCCAAGTCGGGACAGGGGCATATGGCTACACCTTC
CDR3 protein: CASSQVGTGAYGYTF

J gene: TRBJ2-7
V gene: TRBV11-3
D gene: TRBD1
clone size: .
CDR3 DNA: TGTGCCAGCAGCTCCGGACAGGAGAGCTCCTACGAGCAGTACTTC
CDR3 protein: CASSSGQESSYEQYF

J gene: TRBJ1-1
V gene: TRBV2
D gene: TRBD1
clone size: .
CDR3 DNA: TGTGCCAGCAGACAGGGACAGGTGGGGGACACTGAAGCTTTCTTT
CDR3 protein: CASRQGQVGDTEAFF